Following are 12 T cell receptor beta chains from one sample sequenced in a study of blood T cell repertoires in COVID-19. Method: immunoSEQ multiplex PCR; TCRdb's copy keeps in-frame clones and lacks some. This sample has some 240,000 clones, with about 86% found just once. Sequences were obtained from PBMCs or T cells enriched from blood (not recorded which). The receptors derive from a man aged 25 to 40 with acute COVID-19.

The genes are TRBV12-2 and TRBJ2-7; the tabulated D call, TRBD1, remains unverified against the DNA. TRBV12-2 represents a pseudogene. The CDR3 spans 13 residues. CDR3 region: CASRLQGPYEQYV. The CDR3 DNA reads as TGTGCAAGTCGCTTACAGGGGCCCTACGAGCAGTACGTC.

J is TRBJ1-5 and V is TRBV5-4; a possible D gene is TRBD1 (6 bases). The CDR3 consists of 14 residues. Trimming took off 1 base at V and 1 base at J, with 6 bases between the two ends. Per germline, CDR1 SGHNT and CDR2 YYREEE (reference sequence). CDR3 loop: CASSLTGSNQPQHF. CDR3 nucleotide sequence: TGTGCCAGCAGCTTGACAGGGAGCAATCAGCCCCAGCATTTT.

J is TRBJ2-3 and V is TRBV6-4; tentative D call: TRBD2 (6 bases). Germline V gene lookup returns CDR1 MRHNA and CDR2 SNTAGT. V lost 4 bases and J lost 6, with 11 bases in between. The CDR3 contains 13 residues. DNA for the CDR3: TGTGCCAGCAGTGTTGGCGGGGAGGATACGCAGTATTTT. Its translation: CASSVGGEDTQYF.

The CDR3 is CATSDLRGGGRETQYF. CDR3 nucleotide sequence: TGTGCCACCAGTGATTTGCGGGGCGGGGGGAGAGAGACCCAGTACTTC. This chain uses TRBV24-1 with TRBJ2-5; 8 bases align to TRBD2. The CDR3 contains 16 residues. In germline, CDR1 is KGHDR, CDR2 SFDVKD. With 0 bases clipped from V and 4 bases from J, the junction kept 6 bases outside the gene matches.

As regards this clone: The identical CDR3 is also encoded by other nucleotide sequences in the sample. The chain employs TRBV20-1 and TRBJ2-5; D remains ambiguous. This CDR3 is built from 11 residues. The germline V and J ends were trimmed by 1 base and 2 bases, with 2 bases remaining between them. The germline gives CDR1 DFQATT, CDR2 SNEGSKA (reference sequence). As DNA, the CDR3 is TGCAGTGCTAGAGCGCAAGAGACCCAGTACTTC. Residues: CSARAQETQYF.

This sequence joins TRBV2 and TRBJ2-2; TRBD1 aligns across 7 bases. This CDR3 has 14 residues. V shed 4 bases, J shed 6 bases, and the junction held 5 bases outside the gene matches. Germline loops: CDR1 SNHLY, CDR2 FYNNEI. CDR3: CASSGDRVAGELFF. The CDR3, as DNA: TGTGCCAGCAGTGGAGACAGGGTAGCCGGGGAGCTGTTTTTT.

The genes are TRBV6-4 and TRBJ2-7, with D maybe TRBD2 (5 bases). This CDR3 has 13 residues. CDR1 and CDR2 from the germline V gene are MRHNA and SNTAGT. Trimming removed 5 bases at V and 4 bases at J, with 12 bases between. The CDR3 region is CASSRSGAYEQYV. In DNA, the CDR3 is TGTGCCAGCAGTCGGAGCGGAGCTTACGAGCAGTACGTC.

This clone has just one count. This rearrangement joins TRBV3-1 (or the pseudogene TRBV3-2) to TRBJ2-5; TRBD2 agrees at 16 bases. With 4 bases clipped from V and 5 bases from J, the junction kept 4 bases outside the gene matches. The CDR3 totals 16 residues. The germline CDR1 and CDR2 sequences are LGHDT and YNNKEL (reference sequence). As DNA, the CDR3 is TGTGCCAGCAGCCCGGGACTAGCGGGGGGGCGGGAGACCCAGTACTTC. Its translation is CASSPGLAGGRETQYF.

As to this clone: This likely comes from a read error, as the CDR3 has no conserved phenylalanine or tryptophan at its end. No DNA is shown, since the ends of the CDR3 on it are uncertain; the CDR3 is the one TCRdb lists. V gene TRBV2 combines with J gene TRBJ2-3; the table calls TRBD2, which could not be checked here. Germline CDR1 and CDR2: SNHLY and FYNNEI. Termini included, the CDR3 measures 8 amino acids. This CDR3 is CASSERVD.

This chain joins TRBV7-8 and TRBJ2-5; D call uncertain. Trimming took off 5 bases at V and 4 bases at J, with 11 bases between the two ends. The CDR3 contains 13 residues. Per germline, CDR1 SGHVS and CDR2 FQNEAQ. Here the CDR3 DNA reads TGTGCCAGCAGCCCTTTGTCGGGAGAGACCCAGTACTTC. Residues: CASSPLSGETQYF.

This chain links TRBV2 with TRBJ2-7; TRBD2 agrees at 9 bases. The CDR3 has 15 amino acids. Germline values: CDR1 SNHLY, CDR2 FYNNEI. Unmatched junction bases numbered 8, after V lost 6 bases and J lost 2 bases. The CDR3, as DNA: TGTGCCAGCAGCCCGGGGCGGGGGGGAACCTACGAGCAGTACGTC. Translation: CASSPGRGGTYEQYV.

This clone was found a few times. V and J are TRBV20-1 and TRBJ2-3; D unresolved. The CDR3 covers 11 residues. In germline, CDR1 is DFQATT, CDR2 SNEGSKA (reference sequence). V was trimmed by 6 bases and J by 4 bases, leaving 8 bases between them. CDR3 in amino acids: CSAGDADTQYF. The DNA of the CDR3 is TGCAGTGCAGGAGATGCAGATACGCAGTATTTT.